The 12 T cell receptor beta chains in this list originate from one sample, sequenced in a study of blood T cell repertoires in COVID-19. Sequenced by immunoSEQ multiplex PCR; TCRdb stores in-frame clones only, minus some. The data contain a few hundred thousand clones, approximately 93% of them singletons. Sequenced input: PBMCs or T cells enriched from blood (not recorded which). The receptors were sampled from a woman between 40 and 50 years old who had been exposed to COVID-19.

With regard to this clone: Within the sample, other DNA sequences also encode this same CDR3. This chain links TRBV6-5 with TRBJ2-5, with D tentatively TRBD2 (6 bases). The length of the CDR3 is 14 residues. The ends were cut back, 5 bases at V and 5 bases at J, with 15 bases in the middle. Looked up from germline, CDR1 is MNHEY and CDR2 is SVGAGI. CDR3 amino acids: CASSRTGGGETQYF. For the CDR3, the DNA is TGTGCCAGCAGTAGGACTGGAGGAGGGGAGACCCAGTACTTC.

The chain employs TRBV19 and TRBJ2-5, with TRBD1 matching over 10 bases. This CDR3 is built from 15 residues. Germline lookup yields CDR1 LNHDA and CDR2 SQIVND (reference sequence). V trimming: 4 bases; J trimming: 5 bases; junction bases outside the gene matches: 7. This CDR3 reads CASSTGTGVKETQYF. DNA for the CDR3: TGTGCCAGTAGTACAGGGACAGGGGTAAAGGAGACCCAGTACTTC.

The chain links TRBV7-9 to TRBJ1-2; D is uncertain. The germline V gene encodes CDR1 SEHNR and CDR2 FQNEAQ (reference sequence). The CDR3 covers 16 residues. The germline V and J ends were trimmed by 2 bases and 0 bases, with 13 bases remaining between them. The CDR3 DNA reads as TGTGCCAGCAGCTTATTCTTCGGGAAAGCTAACTATGGCTACACCTTC. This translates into CASSLFFGKANYGYTF.

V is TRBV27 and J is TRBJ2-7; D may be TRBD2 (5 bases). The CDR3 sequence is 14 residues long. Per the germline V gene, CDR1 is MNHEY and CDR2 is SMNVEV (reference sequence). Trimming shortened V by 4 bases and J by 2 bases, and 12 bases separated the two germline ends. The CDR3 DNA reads TGTGCCAGCAGTTCCCAGGAGCGGCCCTACGAGCAGTACTTC. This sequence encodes CASSSQERPYEQYF.

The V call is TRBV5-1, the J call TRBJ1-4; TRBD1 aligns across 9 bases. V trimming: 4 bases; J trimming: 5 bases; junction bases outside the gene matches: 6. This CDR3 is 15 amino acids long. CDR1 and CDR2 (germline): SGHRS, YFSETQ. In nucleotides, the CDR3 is TGCGCCAGCAGCCCCACAGGGGGCCAAAATGAAAAACTGTTTTTT. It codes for CASSPTGGQNEKLFF.

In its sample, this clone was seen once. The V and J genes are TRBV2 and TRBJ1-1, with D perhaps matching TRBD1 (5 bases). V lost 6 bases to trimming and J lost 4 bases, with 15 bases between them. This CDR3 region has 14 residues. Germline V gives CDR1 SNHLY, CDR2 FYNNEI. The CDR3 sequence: CASRQGLYSTEAFF. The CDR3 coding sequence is TGTGCCAGCAGGCAGGGTCTGTATAGCACTGAAGCTTTCTTT.

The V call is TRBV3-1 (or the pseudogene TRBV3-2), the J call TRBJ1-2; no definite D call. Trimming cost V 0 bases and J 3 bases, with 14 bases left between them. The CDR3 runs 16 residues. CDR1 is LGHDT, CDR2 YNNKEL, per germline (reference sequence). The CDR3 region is CASSQDNARTYYGYTF. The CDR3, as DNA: TGTGCCAGCAGCCAAGATAATGCCAGAACATACTATGGCTACACCTTC.

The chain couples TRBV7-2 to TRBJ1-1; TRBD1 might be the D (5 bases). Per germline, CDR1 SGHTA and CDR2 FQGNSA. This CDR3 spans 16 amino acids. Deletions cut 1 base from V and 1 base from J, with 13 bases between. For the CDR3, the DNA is TGTGCCAGCAGCTTAGATCGGGGGAGGGCGAACACTGAAGCTTTCTTT. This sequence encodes CASSLDRGRANTEAFF. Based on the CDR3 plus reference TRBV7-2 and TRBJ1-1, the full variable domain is GAGVSQSPSNKVTEKGKDVELRCDPISGHTALYWYRQSLGQGLEFLIYFQGNSAPDKSGLPSDRFSAERTGGSVSTLTIQRTQQEDSAVYLCASSLDRGRANTEAFFGQGTRLTVV.

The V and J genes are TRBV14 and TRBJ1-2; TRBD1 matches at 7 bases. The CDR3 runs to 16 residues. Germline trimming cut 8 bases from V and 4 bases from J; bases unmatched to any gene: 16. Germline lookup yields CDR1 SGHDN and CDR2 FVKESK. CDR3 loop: CASSSGTVTFSYGYTF. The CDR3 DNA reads TGTGCCAGCTCTTCCGGGACAGTCACCTTTAGCTATGGCTACACCTTC.

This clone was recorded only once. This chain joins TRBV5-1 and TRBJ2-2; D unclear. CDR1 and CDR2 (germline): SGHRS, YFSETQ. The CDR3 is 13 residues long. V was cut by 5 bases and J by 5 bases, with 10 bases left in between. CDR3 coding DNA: TGCGCCAGCAGTTCAGATCCGACCGGGGAGCTGTTTTTT. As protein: CASSSDPTGELFF.

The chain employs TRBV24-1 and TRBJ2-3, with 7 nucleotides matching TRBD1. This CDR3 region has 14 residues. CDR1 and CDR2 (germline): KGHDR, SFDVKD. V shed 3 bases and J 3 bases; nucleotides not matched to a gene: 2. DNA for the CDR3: TGTGCCACCAGTGATCCGGGACAGACAGATACGCAGTATTTT. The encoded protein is CATSDPGQTDTQYF.

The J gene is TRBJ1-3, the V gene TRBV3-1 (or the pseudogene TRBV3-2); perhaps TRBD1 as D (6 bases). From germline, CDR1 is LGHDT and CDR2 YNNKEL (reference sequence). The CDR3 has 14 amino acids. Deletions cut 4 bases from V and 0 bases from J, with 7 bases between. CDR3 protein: CASSPDSSGNTIYF. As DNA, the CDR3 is TGTGCCAGCAGCCCGGACAGCTCTGGAAACACCATATATTTT.